One T cell receptor (beta chain) is described in this entry. Its matching antigen is unknown. The repertoire was sequenced with immunoSEQ multiplex PCR; TCRdb's copy has only in-frame clones and lacks some. In the table there are some 98,000 clones, roughly four fifths of which are singletons. This sample was included in a study of OX40 agonist ivuxolimab in advanced cancers. Across the whole study: At doses from 0.01 to 10 mg/kg, patients were given intravenous ivuxolimab every 2 weeks. Dose-escalation patients' cancers were hepatocellular carcinoma, melanoma, renal cell or head and neck cancer.

General study results and limits: CD4+ and CD8+ blood T cells expanded clonally by week 6 at 0.1 to 3.0 mg/kg.

The length of the CDR3 is 14 residues. Per the germline V gene, CDR1 is LNHDA and CDR2 is SQIVND (reference sequence). Trimming at V came to 7 bases and at J to 4 bases, leaving 6 bases not matched to a gene. The receptor was isolated from an adult with an advanced solid tumor such as melanoma, head and neck, liver or kidney cancer. The chain employs TRBV19 and TRBJ2-1, with TRBD2 matching over 8 bases. The sample was CD4+ or CD8+ T cells sorted from blood, taken in a trial of the OX40 agonist ivuxolimab. CDR3 DNA sequence: TGTGCCAGTAACGAGCGGGGGCCGTACAATGAGCAGTTCTTC. Amino acids: CASNERGPYNEQFF.